These T cell receptor beta chains were read from a single sample in a study of cytomegalovirus exposure and HLA in healthy donors. TCRdb's table, derived via immunoSEQ multiplex PCR, lists solely in-frame clones and lacks some. The profile shows 150,000 to 200,000 clones, approximately 84% of them singletons. Sequenced sample: PBMCs. These TCRs come from a girl aged 5 to 17 in good health and CMV-seropositive. Both conserved end residues are part of each CDR3. Each record gives: clone size, J gene, D gene, V gene, CDR3 DNA, CDR3 protein. D genes are given only for firm matches. Where a row states a size, it is once, few, many or the class of an expanded clone; other rows omit it.

few,TRBJ2-5,-,TRBV5-1,TGCGCCAGCAGGGAAGCGGGCAGGGTTGAGACCCAGTACTTC,CASREAGRVETQYF
-,TRBJ2-1,TRBD1,TRBV6-1,TGTGCCAGCAGTGAAGCGGCGACAGGGGGTAGGGGGCAGTTCTTC,CASSEAATGGRGQFF
-,TRBJ2-7,-,TRBV19,TGTGCCAGTAGTCCCCGTGAGGAGCAGTACTTC,CASSPREEQYF
-,TRBJ2-7,-,TRBV5-8,TGTGCCAGCATATCCGCCCTCAGGTTGGGGCAGTACTTC,CASISALRLGQYF
-,TRBJ1-5,-,TRBV11-2,TGTGCCAGCAGTTCTTCTAGCAATCAGCCCCAGCATTTT,CASSSSSNQPQHF
-,TRBJ2-1,-,TRBV6-5,TGTGCCAGCAGTTACTCAACCCCAGGGGCTAGCATTGAGCAGTTCTTC,CASSYSTPGASIEQFF
-,TRBJ2-1,-,TRBV6-4,TGTGCCAGCAGTGAAGGGGAATACAATGAGCAGTTCTTC,CASSEGEYNEQFF
-,TRBJ1-2,TRBD1,TRBV6-5,TGTGCCAGCAGCGCAGGGGGAAACATTAACTATGGCTACACCTTC,CASSAGGNINYGYTF
once,TRBJ2-7,TRBD1,TRBV27,TGTGCCAGCAGTCCTCTGGGACAGGGAAGCTACGAGCAGTACTTC,CASSPLGQGSYEQYF
-,TRBJ2-2,TRBD2,TRBV5-4,TGTGCCAGCAGCGGGCCTACGGCGGGAGGGGTTTTT,CASSGPTAGGVF
-,TRBJ1-5,-,TRBV6-6,TGTGCCAGCAGTCCTCCAGGGGCGGGCCAGCCCCAGCATTTT,CASSPPGAGQPQHF
-,TRBJ1-1,TRBD1,TRBV18,TGTGCCAGCTCACCGGGACAGGTGAACACTGAAGCTTTCTTT,CASSPGQVNTEAFF
-,TRBJ2-1,-,TRBV2,TGTGCCAGCAGTGACCCAGGGTCCAATGAGCAGTTCTTC,CASSDPGSNEQFF
-,TRBJ2-1,-,TRBV7-8,TGTGCCAGCAGCTTACGGGTCGGGAGCTCCTACAATGAGCAGTTCTTC,CASSLRVGSSYNEQFF
-,TRBJ2-5,-,TRBV5-1,TGCGCCAGCAGCTTGGCCCCAGCAGGTGACCAAGAGACCCAGTACTTC,CASSLAPAGDQETQYF
-,TRBJ2-5,TRBD1,TRBV19,TGTGCCAGTACCCCCTCCGGACAGGGGTTAGAGACCCAGTACTTC,CASTPSGQGLETQYF
once,TRBJ1-2,-,TRBV7-9,TGTGCCAGCAGCTTAGATTTAACAGGGAGTTACACCTTC,CASSLDLTGSYTF
-,TRBJ2-3,-,TRBV10-3,TGTGCCATCAGCTTAGAGGATACGCAGTATTTT,CAISLEDTQYF
-,TRBJ2-2,-,TRBV7-6,TGTGCCAGCAGCTTAGAGGCCGCGGAGTCCTCCACCGGGGAGCTGTTTTTT,CASSLEAAESSTGELFF
-,TRBJ2-1,TRBD2,TRBV4-2,TGTGCCAGCAGCCGTGGGATAAGGGCTAGCGGGGCCTACCGCGGCTACTACAATGAGCAGTTCTTC,CASSRGIRASGAYRGYYNEQFF
-,TRBJ1-1,TRBD1,TRBV6-6,TGTGCCAGCAGTTACTATAGAGGACAGGGTGAAACTGAAGCTTTCTTT,CASSYYRGQGETEAFF
-,TRBJ2-6,-,TRBV2,TGTGCCAGCAGTGAACTTGGGGCCAACGTCCTGACTTTC,CASSELGANVLTF
-,TRBJ2-7,-,TRBV19,TGTGCCAGTAGTATAGGGGGGGACGACGAGCAGTACTTC,CASSIGGDDEQYF
-,TRBJ2-1,-,TRBV11-2,TGTGCCAGCAGCTCTATAACAGAGAACAATGAGCAGTTCTTC,CASSSITENNEQFF
-,TRBJ1-1,-,TRBV18,TGTGCCAGCTCACCACCGGCGGGGGACGAAGCTTTCTTT,CASSPPAGDEAFF
-,TRBJ2-7,TRBD2,TRBV11-2,TGTGCCAGCAGCATCCTGGCGGGGGGAATCTACGAGCAGTACTTC,CASSILAGGIYEQYF
few,TRBJ2-3,-,TRBV5-1,TGCGCCAGCAGCGAAAACAGGATAGGTACGCAGTATTTT,CASSENRIGTQYF
-,TRBJ2-5,-,TRBV6-5,TGTGCCAGCAGTTACTCGGCGGGAGAGACCCAGTACTTC,CASSYSAGETQYF
-,TRBJ2-7,TRBD2,TRBV29-1,TGCAGCGTGTCCGGGACTAGGGAAGGGTGGTCGTCCTACGAGCAGTACTTC,CSVSGTREGWSSYEQYF
-,TRBJ1-2,TRBD1,TRBV30,TGTGCCTGGAGTCAGGGGGTGTTCTATGGCTACACCTTC,CAWSQGVFYGYTF
once,TRBJ2-2,TRBD1,TRBV27,TGTGCCAGCAGTTTATCGGTCCGGTACAGGGGAAAGGGTGTGACCGGGGAGCTGTTTTTT,CASSLSVRYRGKGVTGELFF
-,TRBJ1-2,-,TRBV5-6,TGTGCCAGCAGCTTGGCTTACGACGAAGGACTCTATGGCTACACCTTC,CASSLAYDEGLYGYTF
-,TRBJ2-7,TRBD1,TRBV27,TGTGCCAGCAGTTTATGGGGACAGGGGGCACGACACGAGCAGTACTTC,CASSLWGQGARHEQYF
-,TRBJ1-1,TRBD1,TRBV5-5,TGTGCCAGCAGCTTGAACCCCGGACAGGGCGAAACTTTCTTT,CASSLNPGQGETFF
-,TRBJ1-1,TRBD1,TRBV27,TGTGCCAGCAGCCAACTATGGACAGGGCGAAACACTGAAGCTTTCTTT,CASSQLWTGRNTEAFF
-,TRBJ2-3,-,TRBV7-8,TGTGCCAGCAGCTTAGACGTGGCTGGCACAGATACGCAGTATTTT,CASSLDVAGTDTQYF
once,TRBJ2-2,TRBD1,TRBV10-2,TGCGCCAGCAGAACCCAAGGGACAGGGCTAATCGGGGAGCTGTTTTTT,CASRTQGTGLIGELFF
-,TRBJ2-7,-,TRBV6-5,TGTGCCAGCAGCCGGGGTGGCAATTCCTACGAGCAGTACTTC,CASSRGGNSYEQYF
-,TRBJ1-4,-,TRBV19,TGTGCCAGTAATAGCGGGGGGTTACTTAATGAAAAACTGTTTTTT,CASNSGGLLNEKLFF
-,TRBJ2-5,TRBD2,TRBV5-6,TGTGCCAGCAGCGGGACTAGCGGGGACGAGACCCAGTACTTC,CASSGTSGDETQYF
once,TRBJ2-7,TRBD1,TRBV4-3,TGCGCCAGCAGCCATCCCCGGGACAGGGGCTCGTCCGAGCAGTACTTC,CASSHPRDRGSSEQYF
-,TRBJ2-5,-,TRBV27,TGTGCCAGCAGTTTATCCATGACTAGTAGGGAACAGACCCAGTACTTC,CASSLSMTSREQTQYF
-,TRBJ2-1,-,TRBV29-1,TGCAGCGTTGACGGGATTCCTGAGCAGTTCTTC,CSVDGIPEQFF
-,TRBJ2-3,-,TRBV6-5,TGTGCCAGCAGTTACGGGCAGACCCTGAATACAGATACGCAGTATTTT,CASSYGQTLNTDTQYF
once,TRBJ1-4,-,TRBV11-2,TGTGCCAGCAGCTTAGCCACTAGAACTAATGAAAAACTGTTTTTT,CASSLATRTNEKLFF
few,TRBJ1-1,TRBD1,TRBV7-9,TGTGCCAGCAGCTCCAGGACAGGGTGGTCCGAAGCTTTCTTT,CASSSRTGWSEAFF